These 7 T cell receptor beta chains were sequenced from one sample in a study of glioma-infiltrating T cells. Using RNA template, CDR3s of TCR alpha and beta were amplified with iRepertoire arm-PCR. In TCRdb, the multiplex PCR reads were re-called with MiXCR into one record per CDR3 protein. Of 100,000 to 150,000 distinct CDR3 sequences in the sample, about 22% were seen once. Sequencing was carried out using glioma tissue, nonneoplastic brain tissue, or PBMCs (not recorded which). These receptor sequences come from a human donor with low-grade glioma or glioblastoma, undergoing nonglioma brain surgery, or in good health (not recorded which).

The chain combines TRBV10-3 with TRBJ2-3; TRBD1 matches at 8 bases. The CDR3 runs to 14 residues. The V and J ends lost 4 bases and 4 bases, in that order; junction bases with no gene match: 4. Germline loops: CDR1 ENHRY, CDR2 SYGVKD. The CDR3 bases are TGTGCCATCAGTGTACAGGGGGACGCAGATACGCAGTATTTT. It translates to CAISVQGDADTQYF.

The table lists this clonotype with a few counts. V and J are TRBV7-2 and TRBJ1-2; 7 nucleotides match TRBD1. Germline V CDR1 and CDR2: SGHTA, FQGNSA. V lost 7 bases, J lost 4 bases, and 12 bases stayed unmatched. The CDR3 sequence is 15 residues long. The CDR3 sequence is CASTQGGTEGYGYTF. Here the CDR3 DNA reads TGTGCCAGCACCCAGGGGGGCACAGAGGGCTATGGCTACACCTTC.

The CDR3 here is CASSSRETDQWEKLFF. As DNA, the CDR3 is TGTGCCAGCAGCTCCAGAGAGACGGATCAATGGGAAAAACTGTTTTTT. The rearrangement joins TRBV7-2 to TRBJ1-4; D remains unclear. CDR1 and CDR2 from the germline V gene are SGHTA and FQGNSA. V was cut by 4 bases and J by 8 bases, with 20 bases left in between. The CDR3 contains 16 residues.

This clonotype was found many times. This chain connects TRBV24-1 to TRBJ2-5; a weak D match, TRBD1 (6 bases). Trimming left V 5 bases short and J 0 bases short, with 9 bases between. Germline V gene data show CDR1 as KGHDR and CDR2 as SFDVKD. The CDR3 loop spans 14 amino acids. The CDR3 sequence: CATSGWDNQETQYF. DNA for the CDR3: TGTGCCACCAGTGGCTGGGACAACCAAGAGACCCAGTACTTC.

The rearrangement uses TRBV18 and TRBJ2-7, with D possibly matching TRBD2 (6 bases). The CDR3 covers 16 residues. Germline V gene lookup returns CDR1 KGHSH and CDR2 LQKENI. The ends were cut back, 2 bases at V and 7 bases at J, with 21 bases in the middle. The CDR3 DNA reads TGTGCCAGCTCACCATCGCGGGGAAGCTCCTACAATGAGCAGTACGTC. It translates to CASSPSRGSSYNEQYV.

This clonotype appeared a few times. The chain carries TRBV7-3 and TRBJ2-5; 10 bases are a match to TRBD2. V dropped 3 bases and J dropped 5; count of bases not matched to a gene: 6. The CDR3 consists of 15 residues. Germline CDR1 is SGHTA and CDR2 is FQGTGA. The DNA of the CDR3 is TGTGCCAGCAGCTTTAGCGGGGGGCCGGGGGAGACCCAGTACTTC. It translates to CASSFSGGPGETQYF.

This clonotype was found once. The chain recombines TRBV12-3 or TRBV12-4 with TRBJ1-2; a weak D match, TRBD1 (6 bases). The CDR3 runs 14 residues. V shed 0 bases and J shed 5 bases, with 10 bases lying between them. The CDR3 is CASSLAQGRYGYTF. DNA for the CDR3: TGTGCCAGCAGTTTAGCTCAGGGGAGGTATGGCTACACCTTC.